Listed below are T cell receptor beta chains from one sample, sequenced in a study of cytomegalovirus exposure and HLA in healthy donors. Clones were sequenced by immunoSEQ multiplex PCR, and TCRdb holds only the in-frame ones, with some missing. The table lists roughly 200,000 clones, about 80% of them singletons. Material for sequencing was PBMCs. These TCRs come from a man aged 35 to 55 in good health and CMV-seropositive. CDR3s leave out the opening cysteine and the closing phenylalanine or tryptophan.

13	TRBV5-4	TRBJ1-2	ASSFFAGDNYGYT
14	TRBV5-1	TRBJ2-3	ASSSGLAGYTDTQY
10	TRBV27	TRBJ2-7	ASSSGSREQY
13	TRBV7-9	TRBJ2-1	ASSRLPRGNNEQF
12	TRBV12-5	TRBJ2-7	ASASGEGSYEQY
9	TRBV30	TRBJ1-6	AWRYDSPLH
12	TRBV27	TRBJ2-1	ASSPGFSYNEQF
12	TRBV15	TRBJ1-5	ATSPGQPNQPQH
11	TRBV7-9	TRBJ2-5	ASSLAGGETQY
12	TRBV30	TRBJ1-5	AWSRDRGSQPQH
13	TRBV5-4	TRBJ2-2	ASSLDPGDAGELF
11	TRBV2	TRBJ2-2	ASKFEDTGELF
15	TRBV5-1	TRBJ1-6	ASSLGGQGAENSPLH
12	TRBV7-8	TRBJ1-1	ASSPTSGVTEAF
12	TRBV11-3	TRBJ2-2	ASSSGQGTGELF
13	TRBV7-9	TRBJ2-1	ASSPGTSEYNEQF
13	TRBV28	TRBJ2-7	ASSFSRTSTYEQY
14	TRBV7-9	TRBJ2-7	ASSLAPGQGMHEQY
19	TRBV4-1	TRBJ2-1	ASSQVVPGTGGRGQYNEQF
13	TRBV18	TRBJ2-5	ASSLTSGGQETQY
14	TRBV5-4	TRBJ2-1	ASSPEERGARNEQF
13	TRBV7-2	TRBJ1-2	ASSPGMGPAYGYT
14	TRBV4-1	TRBJ2-4	ASSQFPGQGAYIQY
10	TRBV6-6	TRBJ1-2	ASRRHNYGYT
14	TRBV7-2	TRBJ2-2	ASSLGVGFNTGELF
12	TRBV11-2	TRBJ1-6	ASSSGQDNSPLH
13	TRBV9	TRBJ2-1	ASSPRASGYNEQF
13	TRBV9	TRBJ1-2	ASSVVPRDDYGYT
13	TRBV27	TRBJ2-3	ASSPPPRGGDTQY
14	TRBV7-2	TRBJ1-3	ASSFPGQQGGNTIY
14	TRBV7-3	TRBJ2-5	ASSLTTSGGAETQY
10	TRBV5-6	TRBJ1-6	ASSGSPGLLH
13	TRBV14	TRBJ2-3	ASSQSPRGTDTQY
12	TRBV6-5	TRBJ2-5	ASSHEGVPVTQY
13	TRBV6-6	TRBJ2-2	ASSAQTGGNGELF
16	TRBV7-2	TRBJ2-4	ASSLARWRELAKNIQY
13	TRBV2	TRBJ2-1	ASVRGRGSYNEQF
12	TRBV5-1	TRBJ2-3	ASSLGQDTDTQY
15	TRBV7-2	TRBJ2-1	ASSLPGHPSSYNEQF
15	TRBV2	TRBJ1-1	ASSAGTGERKNTEAF
12	TRBV5-1	TRBJ2-5	ASSLEGAGETQY
12	TRBV18	TRBJ2-4	ASSPKSQEGIQY
11	TRBV29-1	TRBJ2-7	SARTSGVYEQY
13	TRBV6-6	TRBJ1-6	ASTRQGPGVSPLH
14	TRBV7-2	TRBJ2-2	ASSGPGLAGTGELF
13	TRBV4-1	TRBJ2-7	ASSQGGGTYNEQY
13	TRBV25-1	TRBJ2-7	ASSPRLASSYEQY
13	TRBV13	TRBJ2-1	ASSLGRLASNEQF
11	TRBV11-3	TRBJ2-7	ASSTRQGYEQY
14	TRBV5-1	TRBJ2-2	ASSLGPSGTTGELF
13	TRBV27	TRBJ2-7	ASSLLAGGYYEQY
13	TRBV7-3	NA	ASSLIQGGSNEQY
12	TRBV4-1	TRBJ2-6	ASSQVWQGNVLT
13	TRBV28	TRBJ2-3	ASSLAGSGTDTQY
9	TRBV5-6	TRBJ1-1	ASSLRTEAF
12	TRBV6-1	TRBJ2-7	ASRAGGLGGEQY